Sequencing of this T cell receptor (beta chain) was carried out in a study of beta chain features in type 1 diabetes. Findings and caveats of the study: TCRB CDR3s were moderately but significantly shorter in Type 1 diabetes patients in all four CD4+ subsets. Cells with high TCR expression could be over-represented when cDNA is sequenced.

The isolated RNA, all of it, was reverse transcribed, so expressed TCRB transcripts were what got sequenced. Measured with immunoSEQ multiplex PCR; TCRdb has only the in-frame clones, and not every one. This sample carries 550,000 to 850,000 clones, over 10% of them seen once, and the ten largest clones take around 0.022%. Remarks on this clone: What it recognizes is unknown.

Sequencing used naive CD4+ T cells from blood. This TCR was recovered from a man between 18 and 35 years old with type 1 diabetes.

The CDR3 DNA is TGTGCCAGCAGCGTTCCCGGGGCTAGCGGGGACTACGAGCAGTACTTC. Residues: CASSVPGASGDYEQYF. J is TRBJ2-7 and V is TRBV9, with TRBD2 matching over 9 bases. The CDR3 runs to 16 residues. The V gene's germline CDR1 is SGDLS and CDR2 YYNGEE. The V and J ends lost 2 bases and 3 bases, in that order; junction bases with no gene match: 9.